One and the same sample provided the 29 T cell receptor beta chains below, sequenced in a study of technical replicates of blood from a handful of donors. The table came from immunoSEQ multiplex PCR; TCRdb's copy has only in-frame clones and leaves some out. The sample consists of about 83,000 clones, 90% to 95% of them appearing once. The material sequenced was T cells isolated from PBMCs. The receptors originated from a human donor in good health.

The rearrangement links TRBV5-1 to TRBJ2-2; 8 nucleotides match TRBD2. The trim removed 4 bases at V and 7 bases at J, leaving 9 bases unmatched. Germline values: CDR1 SGHRS, CDR2 YFSETQ. CDR3 length: 15 residues. Written as DNA, the CDR3 is TGCGCCAGCAGCACCCGGGAGGGATTTAACGGGGAGCTGTTTTTT. Its protein is CASSTREGFNGELFF.

This chain joins TRBV2 and TRBJ2-5; 7 nucleotides match TRBD2. The V segment lost 3 bases and the J segment 6 bases; nucleotides outside the gene matches: 10. This CDR3 contains 15 residues. In germline, CDR1 is SNHLY, CDR2 FYNNEI. CDR3 bases: TGTGCCAGCAGTGACTCCGCGGGAGAGGTAAAGACCCAGTACTTC. Protein: CASSDSAGEVKTQYF.

This chain's CDR3 is CASSWTGGPYEQYF. The DNA for the CDR3 is TGTGCCAGCAGTTGGACAGGGGGGCCCTACGAGCAGTACTTC. This chain links TRBV28 with TRBJ2-7; 10 bases are shared with TRBD1. This CDR3 has 14 amino acids. V lost 4 bases and J lost 2; bases outside the gene matches: 2. From germline, CDR1 is MDHEN and CDR2 SYDVKM. The whole variable domain, filled in from reference TRBV28 and TRBJ2-7, reads DVKVTQSSRYLVKRTGEKVFLECVQDMDHENMFWYRQDPGLGLRLIYFSYDVKMKEKGDIPEGYSVSREKKERFSLILESASTNQTSMYLCASSWTGGPYEQYFGPGTRLTVT.

The rearrangement uses TRBV4-1 and TRBJ2-7, with 7 nucleotides matching TRBD2. Germline loops: CDR1 MGHRA, CDR2 YSYEKL. This CDR3 comprises 15 residues. V lost 4 bases, J lost 2 bases, and 8 bases stayed unmatched. The CDR3 reads CASSPRAGVAYEQYF. Written as DNA, the CDR3 is TGCGCCAGCAGCCCCCGGGCGGGGGTAGCCTACGAGCAGTACTTC.

V is TRBV9 and J is TRBJ1-2; no reliable D call. In germline, CDR1 is SGDLS, CDR2 YYNGEE. This CDR3 has 13 residues. V was cut by 3 bases and J by 6 bases, with 12 bases left in between. This CDR3 reads CASSAGLLNGYTF. The CDR3 DNA follows: TGTGCCAGCAGCGCAGGACTTCTTAATGGCTACACCTTC.

The chain couples TRBV6-4 to TRBJ2-3; 11 bases map to TRBD2. The germline V gene has CDR1 MRHNA and CDR2 SNTAGT. This CDR3 is built from 19 residues. J lost 4 bases, V lost 2 bases, and 14 bases had no gene match. CDR3 region: CASSDPPTSGGEDPDTQYF. CDR3 bases: TGTGCCAGCAGTGACCCTCCTACTAGCGGGGGCGAGGACCCAGATACGCAGTATTTT.

The rearrangement links TRBV6-6 to TRBJ2-7; tentatively, D is TRBD1 (6 bases). The germline V gene encodes CDR1 MNHNY and CDR2 SVGAGI (reference sequence). The CDR3 totals 15 residues. With 2 bases removed from V and 3 bases from J, the gap between germline ends came to 14 bases. CDR3: CASSYDRPIFYEQYF. As DNA, the CDR3 is TGTGCCAGCAGTTACGACAGGCCTATTTTCTACGAGCAGTACTTC.

The J gene is TRBJ1-1, the V gene TRBV2; tentative D call: TRBD1 (6 bases). Germline values: CDR1 SNHLY, CDR2 FYNNEI. The germline V and J ends were trimmed by 2 bases and 0 bases, with 7 bases remaining between them. This CDR3 spans 14 amino acids. The CDR3 DNA reads TGTGCCAGCAGTGAACAGGGGATGAACACTGAAGCTTTCTTT. Residues: CASSEQGMNTEAFF.

This chain links TRBV11-3 with TRBJ2-3; TRBD2 might be the D (5 bases). CDR1 SGHNT and CDR2 YENEEA come from the germline V gene. V lost 1 base, J lost 1 base, and 9 bases lay in between. This CDR3 is 15 amino acids long. The CDR3 reads CASSLVPAGTDTQYF. DNA for the CDR3: TGTGCCAGCAGCTTAGTACCAGCGGGCACAGATACGCAGTATTTT. Filled out from reference TRBV11-3 and TRBJ2-3, the complete variable domain reads EAGVVQSPRYKIIEKKQPVAFWCNPISGHNTLYWYLQNLGQGPELLIRYENEEAVDDSQLPKDRFSAERLKGVDSTLKIQPAELGDSAVYLCASSLVPAGTDTQYFGPGTRLTVL.

The chain carries TRBV7-9 and TRBJ1-1; 7 bases map to TRBD1. The CDR3 length is 14 residues. The V gene end was trimmed by 5 bases and the J gene end by 3 bases; junction bases not matched to a gene: 6. Germline V CDR1 and CDR2: SEHNR, FQNEAQ (reference sequence). CDR3 nucleotides: TGTGCCAGCAGCGTAACAGGGGTCGACACTGAAGCTTTCTTT. Amino acid sequence: CASSVTGVDTEAFF.

This rearrangement joins TRBV5-1 to TRBJ2-2; D perhaps matches TRBD1 (5 bases). Germline lookup yields CDR1 SGHRS and CDR2 YFSETQ. This CDR3 has 14 residues. Trimming stripped 7 bases from V and 3 bases from J, with 13 bases between. This CDR3 is CASRYQGYTGELFF. DNA for the CDR3: TGCGCCAGCCGATACCAGGGTTACACCGGGGAGCTGTTTTTT. The variable domain in full, with the rest retrieved from reference TRBV5-1 and TRBJ2-2, is KAGVTQTPRYLIKTRGQQVTLSCSPISGHRSVSWYQQTPGQGLQFLFEYFSETQRNKGNFPGRFSGRQFSNSRSEMNVSTLELGDSALYLCASRYQGYTGELFFGEGSRLTVL.

This chain links TRBV19 with TRBJ2-1; 7 positions agree with TRBD2. Unmatched junction bases numbered 16, after V lost 2 bases and J lost 9 bases. This CDR3 spans 17 amino acids. CDR1 and CDR2 (germline): LNHDA, SQIVND (reference sequence). The DNA of the CDR3 is TGTGCCAGTAGTATAACCCCGGTGAGCGGGGTCCCTCTTGAGCAGTTCTTC. Its translation: CASSITPVSGVPLEQFF.

The V gene is TRBV21-1, the J gene TRBJ1-1. TRBV21-1 is a recognized pseudogene. The CDR3 runs to 13 residues. The DNA of the CDR3 is TGTGCCAGCAGCAGTGCGAGATGGACTGAAGCTTTCTTT. Its protein product is CASSSARWTEAFF.

This rearrangement joins TRBV7-9 to TRBJ2-1; 14 nucleotides align to TRBD2. Germline V gene sequence: CDR1 SEHNR, CDR2 FQNEAQ (reference sequence). The J segment lost 2 bases and the V segment lost 7 bases, leaving 1 base of the junction unmatched. This CDR3 region has 15 residues. CDR3 in DNA: TGTGCCAGCATGACTAGCGGGAGGGCCTACAATGAGCAGTTCTTC. It specifies CASMTSGRAYNEQFF.

This clone was observed at least ten times. The CDR3 sequence is CSVGRGGELFF. The CDR3 DNA reads as TGCAGCGTTGGGAGGGGCGGGGAGCTGTTTTTT. The gene calls are TRBV29-1 and TRBJ2-2; tentative D call: TRBD2 (6 bases). The CDR3 is 11 residues long. Germline CDR1 is SQVTM and CDR2 is ANQGSEA. Trimming took off 4 bases at V and 7 bases at J, with 7 bases between the two ends.

This clone showed up just once. V is TRBV6-4 and J is TRBJ1-4; TRBD1 might be the D (6 bases). V lost 2 bases and J lost 0, with 13 bases in between. CDR3 length: 17 residues. Germline lookup yields CDR1 MRHNA and CDR2 SNTAGT. The CDR3 nucleotides read TGTGCCAGCAGTGACCTTCAGGGGTTTGCAACTAATGAAAAACTGTTTTTT. Amino acid sequence: CASSDLQGFATNEKLFF.

The chain links TRBV9 to TRBJ1-1; D unclear. Trimming took 3 bases from V and 0 from J, leaving 9 bases between them. Germline CDR1 SGDLS, CDR2 YYNGEE. The CDR3 runs to 14 residues. The CDR3 loop reads CASSESSMNTEAFF. As DNA, the CDR3 is TGTGCCAGCAGCGAAAGTAGTATGAACACTGAAGCTTTCTTT.

The gene calls are TRBV6-6 and TRBJ2-7, with 11 bases aligning to TRBD1. V lost 5 bases to trimming and J lost 7 bases; unmatched junction nucleotides: 10. Germline CDR1 is MNHNY and CDR2 is SVGAGI (reference sequence). The CDR3 loop spans 15 amino acids. DNA of the CDR3: TGTGCCAGCAGTCAGATTGGACAGGGGGCAGGAGAGCAGTACTTC. Its protein product is CASSQIGQGAGEQYF.

This chain links TRBV5-1 with TRBJ2-1, with a tentative D call TRBD1 (7 bases). V lost 5 bases, J lost 5 bases, and 26 bases lay in between. Germline V gene sequence: CDR1 SGHRS, CDR2 YFSETQ. This CDR3 is built from 18 residues. CDR3 sequence: CASSRAGTAPPENNEQFF. CDR3 sequence (DNA): TGCGCCAGCAGTCGGGCGGGGACAGCCCCTCCTGAAAACAATGAGCAGTTCTTC.

CDR3 coding DNA: TGCGCCAGCAGCTTCCTTTTGACAGGGGACCCCCTCGACTATGGCTACACCTTC. Amino acid sequence: CASSFLLTGDPLDYGYTF. V and J are TRBV5-1 and TRBJ1-2, with 8 bases fitting TRBD1. Germline V gene data show CDR1 as SGHRS and CDR2 as YFSETQ. The J segment lost 3 bases and the V segment lost 2 bases, leaving 15 bases of the junction unmatched. There are 18 residues in the CDR3.

In its sample, this clone was seen a few times. The chain couples TRBV28 to TRBJ1-1, with D unclear. V was trimmed by 6 bases and J by 7 bases, leaving 9 bases between them. The germline CDR1 and CDR2 sequences are MDHEN and SYDVKM. The CDR3 has 11 residues. The CDR3 coding sequence is TGTGCCAGCAGCCCCTTCGGTGAAGCTTTCTTT. This sequence encodes CASSPFGEAFF.

The V and J genes are TRBV2 and TRBJ2-3, with 12 bases matching TRBD1. In germline, CDR1 is SNHLY, CDR2 FYNNEI. The CDR3 sequence is 16 residues long. V gave up 6 bases and J gave up 5 bases; unmatched junction bases: 9. The CDR3 nucleotides read TGTGCCAGCAGGGCCGGGACAGGGGGCGCAGGAGATACGCAGTATTTT. It is translated as CASRAGTGGAGDTQYF.

Points on this clone: The junction shows a germline mismatch at one end, possibly a read error. This chain uses TRBV7-7 with TRBJ2-1; 7 bases line up with TRBD1. The CDR3 extends over 16 amino acids. The germline CDR1 and CDR2 sequences are SSHAT and FNYEAQ (reference sequence). The CDR3 loop is CASSLGVEDRAHEQFF. CDR3 bases: TGTGCTAGCAGCTTAGGGGTCGAAGACAGGGCGCATGAGCAGTTCTTC. The full variable domain, in which reference TRBV7-7 and TRBJ2-1 provide the parts outside the CDR3, is GAGVSQSPRYKVTKRGQDVTLRCDPISSHATLYWYQQALGQGPEFLTYFNYEAQPDKSGLPSDRFSAERPEGSISTLTIQRTEQRDSAMYRCASSLGVEDRAHEQFFGPGTRLTVL.

The chain is built from TRBV19 and TRBJ1-4; tentatively, D is TRBD1 (6 bases). Germline CDR1 LNHDA, CDR2 SQIVND (reference sequence). The CDR3 runs to 14 residues. V lost 3 bases and J lost 8, with 13 bases in between. The CDR3 sequence: CASSISQGREKLFF. The CDR3 nucleotides read TGTGCCAGTAGTATCAGCCAGGGGCGGGAAAAACTGTTTTTT.

V usage is TRBV28 and J usage is TRBJ1-1; unclear D gene. The CDR3 contains 14 residues. V was shortened by 5 bases and J by 2 bases, with 12 bases between the two germline ends. Germline V CDR1 and CDR2: MDHEN, SYDVKM. The DNA for the CDR3 is TGTGCCAGCAGTACCCCTGGGAGCAACACTGAAGCTTTCTTT. It yields the protein CASSTPGSNTEAFF.

V gene TRBV4-1 combines with J gene TRBJ1-1; 8 positions agree with TRBD1. Germline V gene sequence: CDR1 MGHRA, CDR2 YSYEKL. This CDR3 is 16 amino acids long. V trimming: 2 bases; J trimming: 3 bases; junction bases outside the gene matches: 8. This CDR3 is CASSQTIGQGDTEAFF. The CDR3 DNA reads TGCGCCAGCAGCCAAACCATCGGACAGGGTGACACTGAAGCTTTCTTT.

The chain combines TRBV4-2 with TRBJ2-7, with 8 bases aligning to TRBD1. The CDR3 has 14 residues. Germline lookup yields CDR1 LGHNA and CDR2 YNFKEQ. The J segment lost 1 base and the V segment lost 4 bases, leaving 3 bases of the junction unmatched. CDR3 bases: TGTGCCAGCAGCCCTGACAGGGGTTCCTACGAGCAGTACTTC. It yields the protein CASSPDRGSYEQYF.

The chain joins TRBV4-1 to TRBJ1-1, with 8 bases matching TRBD1. The CDR3 covers 14 residues. Germline V gene sequence: CDR1 MGHRA, CDR2 YSYEKL. J was trimmed by 4 bases and V by 5 bases; bases with no gene match: 6. The CDR3 reads CASSFRDRSTEAFF. The CDR3, as DNA: TGCGCCAGCAGCTTCCGGGACAGGAGCACTGAAGCTTTCTTT.

V is TRBV7-8 and J is TRBJ1-5; D is unclear. Germline CDR1 is SGHVS and CDR2 is FQNEAQ. The CDR3 loop spans 14 amino acids. Trimming pared 4 bases from V and 2 bases from J, leaving 9 bases between. The CDR3 region has the DNA TGTGCCAGCAGCTGGCGGGGTGGCAATCAGCCCCAGCATTTT. This translates into CASSWRGGNQPQHF.